Presented here are 19 T cell receptor beta chains from one specimen sequenced in a study of blood T cell repertoires in COVID-19. Assay: immunoSEQ multiplex PCR; the TCRdb copy retains only in-frame clones and omits some. Of 200,000 to 250,000 clones in the sample, about 91% were seen once. The specimen was peripheral blood. These receptors were collected from a man aged 25 to 40 with acute or convalescent COVID-19.

The V and J genes are TRBV5-1 and TRBJ2-5; D gene uncertain. The CDR3 is made up of 12 amino acids. Trimming cost V 1 base and J 4 bases, with 5 bases left between them. CDR1 is SGHRS and CDR2 is YFSETQ in the germline V gene. CDR3 nucleotides: TGCGCCAGCAGCTTGTCTCGAGAGACCCAGTACTTC. Its translation is CASSLSRETQYF.

The rearrangement uses TRBV7-9 and TRBJ1-2; D might be TRBD1 (6 bases). There are 14 residues in the CDR3. Germline-derived CDR1 and CDR2 are SEHNR and FQNEAQ (reference sequence). Trimming left V 5 bases short and J 4 bases short, with 14 bases between. The CDR3 nucleotides are TGTGCCAGCAGCATTCCAGGGGAGAGCTATGGCTACACCTTC. This sequence encodes CASSIPGESYGYTF.

The rearrangement links TRBV10-3 to TRBJ2-5, with 13 bases identical to TRBD2. Trimming took 5 bases from V and 5 from J; bases not matched to a gene: 5. The CDR3 totals 15 residues. Germline V gene lookup returns CDR1 ENHRY and CDR2 SYGVKD. The CDR3 DNA reads TGTGCCATCAGTAGGACTAGCGGGGGCGGTGAGACCCAGTACTTC. It translates to CAISRTSGGGETQYF.

The chain is built from TRBV11-2 and TRBJ2-3; perhaps TRBD1 as D (6 bases). Per germline, CDR1 SGHAT and CDR2 FQNNGV. The CDR3 has 15 residues. The germline V and J ends were trimmed by 1 base and 2 bases, with 10 bases remaining between them. The chain's CDR3 is CASSLAGQTTDTQYF. CDR3 DNA sequence: TGTGCCAGCAGCTTAGCCGGACAGACCACAGATACGCAGTATTTT. Supplemented by reference TRBV11-2 and TRBJ2-3, the full variable domain reads EAGVAQSPRYKIIEKRQSVAFWCNPISGHATLYWYQQILGQGPKLLIQFQNNGVVDDSQLPKDRFSAERLKGVDSTLKIQPAKLEDSAVYLCASSLAGQTTDTQYFGPGTRLTVL.

The J gene is TRBJ2-6, the V gene TRBV7-2; D unclear. The CDR3 totals 16 residues. Trimming removed 3 bases from V and 2 bases from J, with 11 bases in between. CDR1 is SGHTA, CDR2 FQGNSA, per germline. The CDR3 region has the DNA TGTGCCAGCAGCTTTTCACCTACAGCTGGGGCCAACGTCCTGACTTTC. It yields the protein CASSFSPTAGANVLTF.

The rearrangement uses TRBV30 and TRBJ2-2, with D possibly being TRBD2 (6 bases). V was pared by 1 base and J by 7 bases, with 19 bases between. Germline V CDR1 and CDR2: GTSNPN, SVGIG (reference sequence). There are 16 residues in the CDR3. CDR3 sequence reads: CAWSAPGLPVIGELFF. CDR3 in DNA: TGTGCCTGGAGTGCACCGGGACTCCCTGTGATCGGGGAGCTGTTTTTT.

This sequence joins TRBV30 and TRBJ1-2; D is undetermined. Germline CDR1 is GTSNPN and CDR2 is SVGIG (reference sequence). The CDR3 contains 13 residues. The ends were cut back, 0 bases at V and 0 bases at J, with 5 bases in the middle. The CDR3 reads CAWSVTANYGYTF. DNA for the CDR3: TGTGCCTGGAGTGTTACAGCTAACTATGGCTACACCTTC.

DNA of the CDR3: TGTGCCATCAGTGAGATTTGGGCGAGCTCCTACAATGAGCAGTTCTTC. Translated, it gives CAISEIWASSYNEQFF. This chain joins TRBV10-3 and TRBJ2-1, with D unresolved. V shed 2 bases and J shed 0 bases, with 11 bases lying between them. The length of the CDR3 is 16 residues. CDR1 and CDR2 from the germline V gene are ENHRY and SYGVKD.

The J gene is TRBJ1-5, the V gene TRBV9; a weak D match, TRBD1 (5 bases). Trimming took off 3 bases at V and 0 bases at J, with 7 bases between the two ends. CDR1 is SGDLS and CDR2 is YYNGEE in the germline V gene. The CDR3 length is 14 residues. This CDR3 is CASSGGDSNQPQHF. DNA of the CDR3: TGTGCCAGCAGCGGGGGGGATAGCAATCAGCCCCAGCATTTT.

V and J are TRBV28 and TRBJ2-7; D unclear. V was clipped by 4 bases and J by 0 bases, with 16 bases between them. The CDR3 totals 16 residues. Germline V gene sequence: CDR1 MDHEN, CDR2 SYDVKM. The CDR3 is CASSSIYSASSYEQYF. CDR3 DNA sequence: TGTGCCAGCAGTTCGATCTACAGTGCCTCCTCCTACGAGCAGTACTTC.

The rearrangement links TRBV3-1 (or the pseudogene TRBV3-2) to TRBJ2-3, with 10 bases identical to TRBD2. Germline assignment: CDR1 LGHDT and CDR2 YNNKEL (reference sequence). The CDR3 is 17 residues long. J lost 7 bases, V lost 5 bases, and 15 bases had no gene match. CDR3: CASSGRRAGGRFNTQYF. CDR3 sequence (DNA): TGTGCCAGCAGCGGCCGGAGAGCGGGGGGGCGTTTTAATACGCAGTATTTT.

J is TRBJ2-1 and V is TRBV2; D is perhaps TRBD2 (6 bases). Per germline, CDR1 SNHLY and CDR2 FYNNEI. V dropped 7 bases and J dropped 9 bases, with 19 bases sitting between them. This CDR3 has 14 amino acids. DNA for the CDR3: TGTGCCAGCATCCCCGAGAGGGGAGCGGGTGAGCAGTTCTTC. Its translation: CASIPERGAGEQFF.

J is TRBJ2-1 and V is TRBV2, with D possibly being TRBD2 (5 bases). The CDR3 is 15 residues long. Looked up from germline, CDR1 is SNHLY and CDR2 is FYNNEI. Trimming stripped 4 bases from V and 6 bases from J, with 16 bases between. CDR3 nucleotide sequence: TGTGCCAGCAGTGTCCGTCTAGAGAGGGCCAATGAGCAGTTCTTC. Its protein is CASSVRLERANEQFF.

This clone was observed a few times. V gene TRBV27 combines with J gene TRBJ2-2; possibly TRBD2 for D (6 bases). The germline V gene has CDR1 MNHEY and CDR2 SMNVEV (reference sequence). CDR3 size: 16 residues. V was pared by 3 bases and J by 7 bases, with 18 bases between. CDR3: CASSFGSFSTSGELFF. For the CDR3, the DNA is TGTGCCAGCAGTTTCGGGAGTTTTTCTACAAGCGGGGAGCTGTTTTTT.

The chain recombines TRBV10-1 with TRBJ1-1; D ambiguous. Germline CDR1 reads WNHNN; CDR2 reads SYGVQD (reference sequence). The V and J ends lost 3 bases and 5 bases respectively, with 25 bases between them. CDR3 length equals 18 residues. DNA of the CDR3: TGCGCCAGCAGTGATACAATTACCTTGATCGAGATGGAGACTGAAGCTTTCTTT. As protein: CASSDTITLIEMETEAFF.

The chain joins TRBV7-8 to TRBJ2-6; D not resolved. CDR3 length equals 22 residues. Trimming removed 3 bases from V and 2 bases from J, with 29 bases in between. CDR1 SGHVS and CDR2 FQNEAQ come from the germline V gene. Here the CDR3 DNA reads TGTGCCAGCAGCTTTAGTCGCGCGGTGTCCGGGTATGAGTACACTGGGGCCAACGTCCTGACTTTC. Protein sequence: CASSFSRAVSGYEYTGANVLTF.

V is TRBV5-1 and J is TRBJ2-2, with 12 positions matching TRBD2. This CDR3 has 20 residues. Germline V CDR1 and CDR2: SGHRS, YFSETQ. Trimming took 2 bases from V and 5 from J; bases not matched to a gene: 16. The CDR3 is CASSLILSPSGRARTGELFF. The CDR3 DNA is TGCGCCAGCAGCTTAATACTATCTCCTAGCGGGAGGGCCCGGACCGGGGAGCTGTTTTTT.

This chain connects TRBV3-1 (or the pseudogene TRBV3-2) to TRBJ2-5; the match to TRBD2 covers 9 bases. The CDR3 has 15 amino acids. The V and J ends lost 3 bases and 5 bases, in that order; junction bases with no gene match: 7. Germline V gene lookup returns CDR1 LGHDT and CDR2 YNNKEL (reference sequence). As DNA, the CDR3 is TGTGCCAGCAGCCACGGCGGGGGGGCCGGTGAGACCCAGTACTTC. Encoded protein: CASSHGGGAGETQYF.

The V and J genes are TRBV4-2 and TRBJ1-1; 10 bases align to TRBD1. This CDR3 has 15 amino acids. Trimming cost V 5 bases and J 6 bases; bases outside gene matches: 9. Looked up from germline, CDR1 is LGHNA and CDR2 is YNFKEQ. The CDR3 spells CASSKGQGYRAEAFF. CDR3 nucleotides: TGTGCCAGCAGCAAGGGACAGGGGTATCGGGCTGAAGCTTTCTTT.